One and the same sample provided the 9 T cell receptor beta chains below, sequenced in a study of patients and donors after allogeneic stem cell transplantation. MiXCR, applied by TCRdb to the RT-PCR reads, yields one record per CDR3 protein. This repertoire shows over 400,000 distinct CDR3 sequences, 16% found once; its top ten account for 6% to 8%. Sequencing was done on a sample of blood, either unsorted or a sorted T cell fraction (not recorded which). The receptor set was obtained from a human donor who was either an allogeneic HSCT recipient or a stem cell or donor lymphocyte infusion donor (not recorded which). It is not recorded whose cells these are; they may come from a transplant donor.

V gene TRBV24-1 combines with J gene TRBJ1-6; tentatively, D is TRBD1 (5 bases). CDR1 is KGHDR, CDR2 SFDVKD, per germline. V was clipped by 1 base and J by 6 bases, with 15 bases between them. The length of the CDR3 is 17 residues. CDR3 amino acids: CATSDFFRVSVNSPLHF. For the CDR3, the DNA is TGTGCCACCAGTGATTTTTTCAGGGTATCGGTTAATTCACCCCTCCACTTT.

This clonotype was found many times. The CDR3 spells CASSLYQPQHF. The CDR3 DNA sequence: TGTGCCAGCAGTTTGTATCAGCCCCAGCATTTT. The chain recombines TRBV12-3 or TRBV12-4 with TRBJ1-5; D gene unclear. This CDR3 spans 11 amino acids. Trimming shortened V by 3 bases and J by 5 bases, and 2 bases separated the two germline ends.

This clonotype came up a few times. The CDR3 loop is CASSLELRDRASGANVLTF. The CDR3 region has the DNA TGCGCCAGCAGCTTGGAATTAAGGGACAGGGCTTCTGGGGCCAACGTCCTGACTTTC. The chain is built from TRBV5-1 and TRBJ2-6, with 9 bases aligning to TRBD1. Germline CDR1 SGHRS, CDR2 YFSETQ. This CDR3 spans 19 amino acids. The V segment lost 0 bases and the J segment 1 base; nucleotides outside the gene matches: 8.

This clonotype has only a few counts. V is TRBV11-2 and J is TRBJ2-3; tentative D call: TRBD1 (5 bases). Germline loops: CDR1 SGHAT, CDR2 FQNNGV. The V and J ends lost 1 base and 0 bases respectively, with 17 bases between them. The CDR3 is made up of 18 amino acids. The CDR3 region has the DNA TGTGCCAGCAGCTTAGTAGCCCTAGGGGCCATCAGCACAGATACGCAGTATTTT. Its protein product is CASSLVALGAISTDTQYF. Full variable domain (remainder filled in from reference TRBV11-2 and TRBJ2-3): EAGVAQSPRYKIIEKRQSVAFWCNPISGHATLYWYQQILGQGPKLLIQFQNNGVVDDSQLPKDRFSAERLKGVDSTLKIQPAKLEDSAVYLCASSLVALGAISTDTQYFGPGTRLTVL.

This clonotype was detected ten times or more. The chain is built from TRBV29-1 and TRBJ2-1; 7 bases line up with TRBD2. The germline V gene has CDR1 SQVTM and CDR2 ANQGSEA. Trimming at V came to 5 bases and at J to 4 bases, leaving 8 bases not matched to a gene. CDR3 length: 14 residues. Here the CDR3 reads CSVRVAGEYNEQFF. DNA for the CDR3: TGCAGCGTTAGGGTGGCGGGAGAATACAATGAGCAGTTCTTC.

This clonotype was observed a few times. The chain is built from TRBV7-2 and TRBJ2-3; 7 bases map to TRBD1. The CDR3 runs to 14 residues. The J segment lost 1 base and the V segment lost 8 bases, leaving 6 bases of the junction unmatched. From germline, CDR1 is SGHTA and CDR2 FQGNSA. CDR3: CASGRDSRTDTQYF. CDR3 nucleotide sequence: TGTGCCAGCGGCCGGGACAGCCGCACAGATACGCAGTATTTT.

This clonotype was picked up a small number of times. The rearrangement links TRBV6-1 to TRBJ2-7; the match to TRBD2 covers 11 bases. The CDR3 sequence is 16 residues long. V was pared by 6 bases and J by 3 bases, with 10 bases of the junction left unmatched. The germline gives CDR1 MNHNS, CDR2 SASEGT. The CDR3 nucleotides read TGTGCCAGCAGGACGGGGGCGGGGACTAGCGGCTACGAGCAGTACTTC. It encodes CASRTGAGTSGYEQYF.

This clonotype was seen more than once but under ten times. The gene calls are TRBV4-1 and TRBJ2-5; 8 bases are a match to TRBD1. The CDR3 has 15 residues. V shed 0 bases, J shed 3 bases, and the junction held 3 bases outside the gene matches. The germline gives CDR1 MGHRA, CDR2 YSYEKL. DNA for the CDR3: TGCGCCAGCAGCCAAGAGCCGACAGGGGAAGAGACCCAGTACTTC. It codes for CASSQEPTGEETQYF.

This clonotype was seen a handful of times. The chain links TRBV4-2 to TRBJ2-7, with D unresolved. The V and J ends lost 1 base and 2 bases respectively, with 12 bases between them. The V gene's germline CDR1 is LGHNA and CDR2 YNFKEQ. The CDR3 is made up of 15 amino acids. CDR3 in DNA: TGTGCCAGCAGCCAAGTCGGCGGCAGTACCTACGAGCAGTACTTC. This sequence encodes CASSQVGGSTYEQYF.